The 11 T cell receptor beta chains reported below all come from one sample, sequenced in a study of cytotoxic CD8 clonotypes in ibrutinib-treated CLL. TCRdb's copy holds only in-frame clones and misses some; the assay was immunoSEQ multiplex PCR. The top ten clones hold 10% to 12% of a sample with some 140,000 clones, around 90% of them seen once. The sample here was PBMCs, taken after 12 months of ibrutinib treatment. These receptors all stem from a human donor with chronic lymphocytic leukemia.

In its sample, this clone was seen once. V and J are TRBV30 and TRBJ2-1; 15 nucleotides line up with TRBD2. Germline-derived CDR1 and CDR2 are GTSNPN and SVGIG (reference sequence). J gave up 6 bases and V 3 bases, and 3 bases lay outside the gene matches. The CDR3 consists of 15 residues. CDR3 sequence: CAWSQGLAGGNEQFF. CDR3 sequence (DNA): TGTGCCTGGAGCCAGGGACTAGCGGGAGGCAATGAGCAGTTCTTC. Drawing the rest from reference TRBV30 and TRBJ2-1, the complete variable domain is SQTIHQWPATLVQPVGSPLSLECTVEGTSNPNLYWYRQAAGRGLQLLFYSVGIGQISSEVPQNLSASRPQDRQFILSSKKLLLSDSGFYLCAWSQGLAGGNEQFFGPGTRLTVL.

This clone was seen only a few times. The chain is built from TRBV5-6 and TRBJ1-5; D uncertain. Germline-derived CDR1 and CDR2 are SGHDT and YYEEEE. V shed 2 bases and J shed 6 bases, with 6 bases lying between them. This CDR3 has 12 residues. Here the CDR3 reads CASSFIGQPQHF. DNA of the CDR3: TGTGCCAGCAGCTTTATAGGTCAGCCCCAGCATTTT.

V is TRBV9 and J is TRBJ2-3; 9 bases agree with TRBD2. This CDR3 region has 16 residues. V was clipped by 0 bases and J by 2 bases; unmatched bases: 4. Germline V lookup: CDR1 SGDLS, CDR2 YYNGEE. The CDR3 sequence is CASSVEAGGTTDTQYF. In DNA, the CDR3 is TGTGCCAGCAGCGTAGAGGCGGGAGGGACCACAGATACGCAGTATTTT.

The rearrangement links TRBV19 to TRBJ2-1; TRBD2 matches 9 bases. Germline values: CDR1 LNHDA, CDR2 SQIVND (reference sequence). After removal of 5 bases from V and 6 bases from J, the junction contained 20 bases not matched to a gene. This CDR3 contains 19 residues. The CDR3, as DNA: TGTGCCAGTAGTCCCTGGGGTGCAGGGATAGCGGGAGTACCCAATGAGCAGTTCTTC. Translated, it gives CASSPWGAGIAGVPNEQFF.

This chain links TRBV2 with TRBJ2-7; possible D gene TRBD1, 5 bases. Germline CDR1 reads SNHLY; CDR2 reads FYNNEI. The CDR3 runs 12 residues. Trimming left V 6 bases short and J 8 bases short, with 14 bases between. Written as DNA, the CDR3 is TGTGCCAGCAGATCCCGACAGTCACAGCAGTACTTC. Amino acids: CASRSRQSQQYF.

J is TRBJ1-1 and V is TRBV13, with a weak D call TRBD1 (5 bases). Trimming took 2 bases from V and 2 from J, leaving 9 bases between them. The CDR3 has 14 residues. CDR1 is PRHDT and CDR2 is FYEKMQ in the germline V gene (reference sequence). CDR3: CASSLQGPNTEAFF. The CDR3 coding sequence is TGTGCCAGCAGCTTACAGGGTCCAAACACTGAAGCTTTCTTT.

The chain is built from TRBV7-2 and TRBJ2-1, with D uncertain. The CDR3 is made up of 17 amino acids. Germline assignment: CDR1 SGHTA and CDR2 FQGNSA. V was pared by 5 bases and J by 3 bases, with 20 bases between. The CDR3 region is CASSLDLVRLSYNEQFF. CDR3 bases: TGTGCCAGCAGCCTAGACCTCGTCCGGCTAAGCTACAATGAGCAGTTCTTC.

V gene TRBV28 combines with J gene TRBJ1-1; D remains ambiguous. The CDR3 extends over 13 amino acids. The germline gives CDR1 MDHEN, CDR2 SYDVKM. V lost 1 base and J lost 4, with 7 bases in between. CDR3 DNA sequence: TGTGCCAGCAGTTTATCGGGAGGCACTGAAGCTTTCTTT. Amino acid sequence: CASSLSGGTEAFF. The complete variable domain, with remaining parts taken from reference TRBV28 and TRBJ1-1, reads DVKVTQSSRYLVKRTGEKVFLECVQDMDHENMFWYRQDPGLGLRLIYFSYDVKMKEKGDIPEGYSVSREKKERFSLILESASTNQTSMYLCASSLSGGTEAFFGQGTRLTVV.

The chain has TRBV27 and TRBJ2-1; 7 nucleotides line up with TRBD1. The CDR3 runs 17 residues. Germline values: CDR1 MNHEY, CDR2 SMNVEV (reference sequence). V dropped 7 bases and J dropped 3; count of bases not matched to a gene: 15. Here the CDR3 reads CASTLKSGTVFYNEQFF. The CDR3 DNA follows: TGTGCCAGCACCCTCAAGTCCGGGACAGTATTCTACAATGAGCAGTTCTTC.

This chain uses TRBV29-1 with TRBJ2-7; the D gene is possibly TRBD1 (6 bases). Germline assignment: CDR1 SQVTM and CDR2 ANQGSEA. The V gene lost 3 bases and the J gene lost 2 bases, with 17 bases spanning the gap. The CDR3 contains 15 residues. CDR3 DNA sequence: TGCAGCGTTGATGACCGGGACAAAGTACCCTACGAGCAGTACTTC. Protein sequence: CSVDDRDKVPYEQYF.

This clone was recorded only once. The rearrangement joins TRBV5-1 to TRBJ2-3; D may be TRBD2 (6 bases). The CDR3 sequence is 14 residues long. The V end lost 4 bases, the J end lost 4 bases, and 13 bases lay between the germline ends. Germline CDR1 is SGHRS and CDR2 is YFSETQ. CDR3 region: CASSLSGRSDTQYF. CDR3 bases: TGCGCCAGCAGCCTTAGCGGAAGATCAGATACGCAGTATTTT.